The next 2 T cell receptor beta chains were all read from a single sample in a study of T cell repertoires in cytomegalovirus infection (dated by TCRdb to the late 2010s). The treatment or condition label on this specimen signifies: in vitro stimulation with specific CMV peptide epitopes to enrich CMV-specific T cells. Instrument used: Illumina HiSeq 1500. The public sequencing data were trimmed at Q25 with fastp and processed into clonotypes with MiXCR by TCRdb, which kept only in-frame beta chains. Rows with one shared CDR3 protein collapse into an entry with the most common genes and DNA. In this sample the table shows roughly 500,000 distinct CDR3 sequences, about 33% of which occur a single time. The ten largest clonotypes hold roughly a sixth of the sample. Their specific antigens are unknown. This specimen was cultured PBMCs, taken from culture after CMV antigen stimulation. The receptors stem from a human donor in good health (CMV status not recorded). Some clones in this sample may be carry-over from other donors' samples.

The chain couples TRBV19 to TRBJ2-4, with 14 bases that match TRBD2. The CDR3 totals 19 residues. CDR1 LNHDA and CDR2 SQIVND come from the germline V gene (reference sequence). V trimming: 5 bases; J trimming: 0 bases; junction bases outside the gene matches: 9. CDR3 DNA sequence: TGTGCCAGTAGTCCCCGACTAGCGGGAGGGAATATAGCCAAAAACATTCAGTACTTC. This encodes CASSPRLAGGNIAKNIQYF. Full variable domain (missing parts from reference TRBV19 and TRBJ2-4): DGGITQSPKYLFRKEGQNVTLSCEQNLNHDAMYWYRQDPGQGLRLIYYSQIVNDFQKGDIAEGYSVSREKKESFPLTVTSAQKNPTAFYLCASSPRLAGGNIAKNIQYFGAGTRLSVL.

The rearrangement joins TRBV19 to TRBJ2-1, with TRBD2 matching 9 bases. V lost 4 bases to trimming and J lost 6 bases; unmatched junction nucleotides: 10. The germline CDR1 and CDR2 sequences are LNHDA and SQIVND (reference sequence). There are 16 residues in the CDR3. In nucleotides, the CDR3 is TGTGCCAGTAGTACACCGCGAGCGGGGGGAACCAATGAGCAGTTCTTC. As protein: CASSTPRAGGTNEQFF.